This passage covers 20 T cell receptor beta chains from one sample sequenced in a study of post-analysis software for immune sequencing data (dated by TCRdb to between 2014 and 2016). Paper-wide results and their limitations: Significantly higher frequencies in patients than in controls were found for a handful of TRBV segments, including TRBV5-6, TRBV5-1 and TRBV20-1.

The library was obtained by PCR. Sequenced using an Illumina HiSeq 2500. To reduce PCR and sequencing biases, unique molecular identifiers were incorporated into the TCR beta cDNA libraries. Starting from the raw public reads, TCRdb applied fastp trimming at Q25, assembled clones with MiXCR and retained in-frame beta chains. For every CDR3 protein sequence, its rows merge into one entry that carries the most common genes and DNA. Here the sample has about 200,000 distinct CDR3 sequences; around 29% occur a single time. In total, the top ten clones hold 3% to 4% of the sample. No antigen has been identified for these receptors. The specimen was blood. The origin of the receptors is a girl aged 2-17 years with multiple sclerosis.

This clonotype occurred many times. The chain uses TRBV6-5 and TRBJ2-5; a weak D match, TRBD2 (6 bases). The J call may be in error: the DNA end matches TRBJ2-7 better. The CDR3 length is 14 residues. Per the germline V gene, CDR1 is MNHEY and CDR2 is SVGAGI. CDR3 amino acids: CASRPPGVRAEQYF. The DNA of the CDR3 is TGTGCCAGCAGGCCACCGGGAGTTCGGGCCGAGCAGTACTTC.

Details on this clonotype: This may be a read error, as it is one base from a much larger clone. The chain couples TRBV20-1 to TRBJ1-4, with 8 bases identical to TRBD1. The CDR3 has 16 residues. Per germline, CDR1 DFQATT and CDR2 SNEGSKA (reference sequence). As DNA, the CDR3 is TGCAGCGCCGACCCCGGGACAGGAAATACTGATGAAAAACTGTTTTTT. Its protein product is CSADPGTGNTDEKLFF.

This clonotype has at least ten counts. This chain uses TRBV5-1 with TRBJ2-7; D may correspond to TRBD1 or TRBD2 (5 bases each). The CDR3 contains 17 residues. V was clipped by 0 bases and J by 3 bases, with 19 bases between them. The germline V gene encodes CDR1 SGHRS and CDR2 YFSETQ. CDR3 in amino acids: CASSLGTLPGPLYEQYF. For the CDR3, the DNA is TGCGCCAGCAGCTTGGGGACTCTCCCGGGGCCCCTCTACGAGCAGTACTTC.

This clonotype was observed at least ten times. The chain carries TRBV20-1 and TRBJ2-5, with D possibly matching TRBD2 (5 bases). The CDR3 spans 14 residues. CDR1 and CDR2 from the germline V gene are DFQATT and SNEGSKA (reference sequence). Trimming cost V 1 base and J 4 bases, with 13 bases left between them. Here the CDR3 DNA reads TGCAGTGCTAGAGGTCCCATCGGAGGAGAGACCCAGTACTTC. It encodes CSARGPIGGETQYF.

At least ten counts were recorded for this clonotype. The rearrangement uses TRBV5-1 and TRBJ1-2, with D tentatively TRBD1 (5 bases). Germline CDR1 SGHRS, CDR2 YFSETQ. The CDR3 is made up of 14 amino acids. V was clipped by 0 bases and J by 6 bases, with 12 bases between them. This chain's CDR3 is CASSLASGTDGYTF. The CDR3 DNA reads TGCGCCAGCAGCTTGGCCTCCGGGACGGATGGCTACACCTTC.

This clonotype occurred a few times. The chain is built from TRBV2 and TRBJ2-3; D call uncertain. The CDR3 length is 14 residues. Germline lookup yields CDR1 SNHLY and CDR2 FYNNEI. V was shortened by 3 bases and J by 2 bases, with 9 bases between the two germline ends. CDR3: CASSDILPTDTQYF. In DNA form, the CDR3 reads TGTGCCAGCAGTGACATTCTGCCCACAGATACGCAGTATTTT.

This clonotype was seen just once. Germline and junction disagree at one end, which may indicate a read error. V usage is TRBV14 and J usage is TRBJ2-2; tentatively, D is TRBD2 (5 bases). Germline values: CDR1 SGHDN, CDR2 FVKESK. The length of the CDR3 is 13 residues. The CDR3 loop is CASSQVSYGERFF. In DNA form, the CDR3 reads TGTGCCAGCAGCCAAGTTTCCTACGGGGAGCGGTTTTTT.

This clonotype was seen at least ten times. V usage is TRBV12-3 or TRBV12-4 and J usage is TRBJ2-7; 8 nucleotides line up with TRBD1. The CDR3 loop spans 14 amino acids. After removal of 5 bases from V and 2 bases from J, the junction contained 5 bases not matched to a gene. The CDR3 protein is CASSLGGQAYEQYF. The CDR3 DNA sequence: TGTGCCAGCAGTCTAGGGGGACAGGCCTACGAGCAGTACTTC.

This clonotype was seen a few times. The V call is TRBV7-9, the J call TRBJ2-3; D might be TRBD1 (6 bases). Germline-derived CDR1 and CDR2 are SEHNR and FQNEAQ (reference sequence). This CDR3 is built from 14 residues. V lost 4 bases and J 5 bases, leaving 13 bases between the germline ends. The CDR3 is CASSSRTEEDTQYF. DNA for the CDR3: TGTGCCAGCAGCTCAAGGACAGAGGAAGATACGCAGTATTTT. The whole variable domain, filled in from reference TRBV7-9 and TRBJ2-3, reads DTGVSQNPRHKITKRGQNVTFRCDPISEHNRLYWYRQTLGQGPEFLTYFQNEAQLEKSRLLSDRFSAERPKGSFSTLEIQRTEQGDSAMYLCASSSRTEEDTQYFGPGTRLTVL.

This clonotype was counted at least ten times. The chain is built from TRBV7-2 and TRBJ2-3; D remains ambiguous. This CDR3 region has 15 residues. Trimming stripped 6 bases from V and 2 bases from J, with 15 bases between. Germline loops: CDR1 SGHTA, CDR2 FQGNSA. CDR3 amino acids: CASSPTGLHTDTQYF. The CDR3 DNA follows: TGTGCCAGCAGTCCTACCGGGCTACACACAGATACGCAGTATTTT.

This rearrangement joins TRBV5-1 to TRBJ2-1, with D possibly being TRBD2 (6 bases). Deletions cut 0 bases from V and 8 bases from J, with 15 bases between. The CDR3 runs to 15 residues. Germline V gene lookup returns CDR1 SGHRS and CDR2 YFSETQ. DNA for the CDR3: TGCGCCAGCAGCTTGGGTCGGGAGAGTCGATATGAGCAGTTCTTC. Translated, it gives CASSLGRESRYEQFF.

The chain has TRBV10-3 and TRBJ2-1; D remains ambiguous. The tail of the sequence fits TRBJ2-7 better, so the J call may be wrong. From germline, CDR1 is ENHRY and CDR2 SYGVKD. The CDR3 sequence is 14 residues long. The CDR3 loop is CAARRADGYNEQYF. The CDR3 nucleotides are TGTGCCGCCCGAAGGGCTGACGGATACAATGAGCAGTACTTC.

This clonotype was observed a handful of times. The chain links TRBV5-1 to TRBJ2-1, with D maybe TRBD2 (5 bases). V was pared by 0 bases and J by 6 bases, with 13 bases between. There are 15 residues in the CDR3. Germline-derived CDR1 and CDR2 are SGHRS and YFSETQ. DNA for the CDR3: TGCGCCAGCAGCTTGGGGGGTCCCGGGGTCAATGAGCAGTTCTTC. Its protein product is CASSLGGPGVNEQFF.

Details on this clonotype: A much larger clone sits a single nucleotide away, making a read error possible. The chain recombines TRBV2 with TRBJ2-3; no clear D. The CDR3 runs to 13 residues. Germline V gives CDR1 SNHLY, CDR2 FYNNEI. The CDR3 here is CTSSVAGTDTQYF. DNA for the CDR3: TGTACCAGCAGTGTTGCGGGCACAGATACGCAGTATTTT.

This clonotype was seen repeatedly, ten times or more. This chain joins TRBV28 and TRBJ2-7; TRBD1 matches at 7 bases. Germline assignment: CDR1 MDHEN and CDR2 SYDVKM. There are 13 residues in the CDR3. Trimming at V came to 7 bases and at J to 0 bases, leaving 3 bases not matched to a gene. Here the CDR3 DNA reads TGTGCCAGCAAAAGGGACAGCTCCTACGAGCAGTACTTC. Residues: CASKRDSSYEQYF.

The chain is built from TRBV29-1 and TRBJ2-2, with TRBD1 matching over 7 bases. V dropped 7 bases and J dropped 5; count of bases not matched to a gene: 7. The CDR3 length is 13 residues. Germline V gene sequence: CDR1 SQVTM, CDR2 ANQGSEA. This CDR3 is CSGGTVSTGELFF. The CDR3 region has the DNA TGCAGCGGGGGGACAGTCAGTACCGGGGAGCTGTTTTTT.

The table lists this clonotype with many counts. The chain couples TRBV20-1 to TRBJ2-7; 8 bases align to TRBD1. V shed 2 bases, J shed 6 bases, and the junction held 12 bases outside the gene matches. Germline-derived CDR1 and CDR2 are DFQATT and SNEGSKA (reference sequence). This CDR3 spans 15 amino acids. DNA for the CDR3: TGCAGTGCTAGAAAAGGAGCAGGGGGCTTATTCGAGCAGTACTTC. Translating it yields CSARKGAGGLFEQYF.

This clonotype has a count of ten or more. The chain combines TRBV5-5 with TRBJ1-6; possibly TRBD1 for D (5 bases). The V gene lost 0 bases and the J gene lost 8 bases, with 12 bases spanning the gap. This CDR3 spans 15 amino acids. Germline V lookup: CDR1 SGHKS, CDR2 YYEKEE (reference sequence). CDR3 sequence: CASSLGGFNDSPLHF. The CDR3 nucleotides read TGTGCCAGCAGCTTGGGGGGGTTCAACGATTCACCCCTCCACTTT.

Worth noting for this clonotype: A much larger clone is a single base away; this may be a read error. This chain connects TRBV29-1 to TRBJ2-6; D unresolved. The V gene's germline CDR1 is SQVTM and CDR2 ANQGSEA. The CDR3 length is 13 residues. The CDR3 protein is CSVDSSGTNVLTF. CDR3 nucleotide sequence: TGCAGCGTTGACAGCTCTGGGACCAACGTCCTGACTTTC.

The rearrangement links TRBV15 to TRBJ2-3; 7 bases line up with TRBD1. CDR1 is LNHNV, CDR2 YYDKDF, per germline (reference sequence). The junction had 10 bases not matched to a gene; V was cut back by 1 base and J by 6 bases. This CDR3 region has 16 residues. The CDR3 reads CATSRVTAGGSDTQYF. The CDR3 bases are TGTGCCACCAGCAGAGTAACGGCAGGGGGTAGTGATACGCAGTATTTT. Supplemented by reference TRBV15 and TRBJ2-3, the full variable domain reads DAMVIQNPRYQVTQFGKPVTLSCSQTLNHNVMYWYQQKSSQAPKLLFHYYDKDFNNEADTPDNFQSRRPNTSFCFLDIRSPGLGDTAMYLCATSRVTAGGSDTQYFGPGTRLTVL.